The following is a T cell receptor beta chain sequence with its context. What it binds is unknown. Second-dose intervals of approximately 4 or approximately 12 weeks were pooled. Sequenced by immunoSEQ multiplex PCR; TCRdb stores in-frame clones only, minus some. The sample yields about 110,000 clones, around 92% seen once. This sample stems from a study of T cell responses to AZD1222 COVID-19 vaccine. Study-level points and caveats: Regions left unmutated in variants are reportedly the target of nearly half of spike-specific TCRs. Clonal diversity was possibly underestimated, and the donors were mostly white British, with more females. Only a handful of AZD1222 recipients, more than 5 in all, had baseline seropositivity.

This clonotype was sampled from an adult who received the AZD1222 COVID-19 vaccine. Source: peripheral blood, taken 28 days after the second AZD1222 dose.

CDR3 nucleotides: TGTGCCAGCTCACTTCCGAACACTGAAGCTTTCTTT. Translation: CASSLPNTEAFF. The J gene is TRBJ1-1, the V gene TRBV18; D gene uncertain. The CDR3 loop spans 12 amino acids. Trimming cost V 4 bases and J 1 base, with 4 bases left between them. Germline-derived CDR1 and CDR2 are KGHSH and LQKENI.